The 5 T cell receptor beta chains below all came from one sample that was sequenced in a study of blood T cell repertoires in COVID-19. TCRdb's copy holds only in-frame clones and misses some; the assay was immunoSEQ multiplex PCR. In the table there are fewer than 200,000 clones, 88% of which are singletons. Sequencing was performed on PBMCs or T cells enriched from blood (not recorded which). Receptors were obtained from a woman aged 18-35 years who had recovered from COVID-19.

The V call is TRBV2, the J call TRBJ1-5; D is ambiguous. This CDR3 spans 15 amino acids. Germline loops: CDR1 SNHLY, CDR2 FYNNEI. V was shortened by 4 bases and J by 4 bases, with 14 bases between the two germline ends. The CDR3 nucleotides read TGTGCCAGCAGTGCTGAGGGAAGGTCAAATCAGCCCCAGCATTTT. It specifies CASSAEGRSNQPQHF.

This clone was counted once. V is TRBV9 and J is TRBJ2-3; 9 bases align to TRBD2. Germline V CDR1 and CDR2: SGDLS, YYNGEE. With V trimmed by 0 bases and J by 4 bases, 6 bases remained unmatched. This CDR3 region has 16 residues. The DNA for the CDR3 is TGTGCCAGCAGCGTAGAGGTAGCGGGAGTTCCAGATACGCAGTATTTT. It specifies CASSVEVAGVPDTQYF.

This chain uses TRBV5-1 with TRBJ1-1, with D unresolved. The CDR3 sequence is 13 residues long. V was shortened by 0 bases and J by 3 bases, with 6 bases between the two germline ends. Per the germline V gene, CDR1 is SGHRS and CDR2 is YFSETQ. CDR3 sequence reads: CASSLAYDTEAFF. The DNA of the CDR3 is TGCGCCAGCAGCTTGGCCTATGACACTGAAGCTTTCTTT.

The chain joins TRBV6-2 or TRBV6-3 to TRBJ1-4; 7 bases line up with TRBD1. CDR3 size: 16 residues. Germline values: CDR1 MNHEY, CDR2 SVGEGT. With 2 bases clipped from V and 8 bases from J, the junction kept 11 bases outside the gene matches. Written as DNA, the CDR3 is TGTGCCAGCAGTTACCCCAATGAGGGGGCTACGGAAAAACTGTTTTTT. Its translation is CASSYPNEGATEKLFF.

V gene TRBV4-3 combines with J gene TRBJ2-7; no clear D. There are 14 residues in the CDR3. Looked up from germline, CDR1 is LGHNA and CDR2 is YSLEER. V shed 0 bases and J shed 0 bases, with 6 bases lying between them. In DNA form, the CDR3 reads TGCGCCAGCAGCCAAGATTATAGCTCCTACGAGCAGTACTTC. Its protein is CASSQDYSSYEQYF.